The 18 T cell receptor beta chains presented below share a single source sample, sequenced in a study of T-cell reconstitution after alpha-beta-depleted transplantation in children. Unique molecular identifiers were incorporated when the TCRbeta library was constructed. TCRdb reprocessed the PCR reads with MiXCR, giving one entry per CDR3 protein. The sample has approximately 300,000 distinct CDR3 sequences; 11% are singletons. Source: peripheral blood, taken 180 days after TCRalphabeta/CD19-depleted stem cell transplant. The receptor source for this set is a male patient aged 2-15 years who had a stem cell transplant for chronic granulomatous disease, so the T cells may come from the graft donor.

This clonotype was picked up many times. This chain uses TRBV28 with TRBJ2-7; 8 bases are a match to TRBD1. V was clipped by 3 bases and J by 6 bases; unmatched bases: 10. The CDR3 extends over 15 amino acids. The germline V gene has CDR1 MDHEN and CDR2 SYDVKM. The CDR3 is CASSFRQGSSFEQYF. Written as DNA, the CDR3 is TGTGCCAGCAGTTTTCGACAGGGGTCTTCGTTCGAGCAGTACTTC.

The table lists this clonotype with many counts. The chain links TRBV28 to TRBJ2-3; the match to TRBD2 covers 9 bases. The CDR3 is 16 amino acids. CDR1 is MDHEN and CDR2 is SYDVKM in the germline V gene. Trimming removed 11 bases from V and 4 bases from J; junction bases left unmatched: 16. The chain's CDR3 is CAATPGLAPRPDTQYF. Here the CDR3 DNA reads TGTGCCGCGACCCCGGGACTAGCTCCGCGCCCAGATACGCAGTATTTT. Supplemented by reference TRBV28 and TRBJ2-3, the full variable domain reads DVKVTQSSRYLVKRTGEKVFLECVQDMDHENMFWYRQDPGLGLRLIYFSYDVKMKEKGDIPEGYSVSREKKERFSLILESASTNQTSMYLCAATPGLAPRPDTQYFGPGTRLTVL.

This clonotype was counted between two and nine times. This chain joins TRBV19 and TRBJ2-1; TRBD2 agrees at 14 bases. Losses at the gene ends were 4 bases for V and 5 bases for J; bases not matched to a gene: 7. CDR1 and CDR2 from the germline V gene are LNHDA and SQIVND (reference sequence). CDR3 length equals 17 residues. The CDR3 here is CASSTRTSGRPDNEQFF. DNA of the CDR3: TGTGCCAGTAGTACACGGACTAGCGGGAGGCCGGACAATGAGCAGTTCTTC.

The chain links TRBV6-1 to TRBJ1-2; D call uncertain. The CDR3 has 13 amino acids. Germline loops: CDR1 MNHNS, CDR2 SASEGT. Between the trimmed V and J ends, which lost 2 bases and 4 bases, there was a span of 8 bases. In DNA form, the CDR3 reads TGTGCCAGCAGTGAAATAGTGGCCTATGGCTACACCTTC. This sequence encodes CASSEIVAYGYTF.

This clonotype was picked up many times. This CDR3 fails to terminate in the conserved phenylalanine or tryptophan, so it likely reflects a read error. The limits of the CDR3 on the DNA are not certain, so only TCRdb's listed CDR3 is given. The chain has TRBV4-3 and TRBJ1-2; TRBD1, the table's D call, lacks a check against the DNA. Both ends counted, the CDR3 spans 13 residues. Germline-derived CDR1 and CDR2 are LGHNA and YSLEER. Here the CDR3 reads CASSQDRKGPREL.

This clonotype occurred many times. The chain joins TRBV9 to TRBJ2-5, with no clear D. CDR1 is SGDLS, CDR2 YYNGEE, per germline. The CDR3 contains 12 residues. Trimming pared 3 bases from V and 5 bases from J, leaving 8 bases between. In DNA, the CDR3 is TGTGCCAGCAGCGAACCCCGTGAGACCCAGTACTTC. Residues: CASSEPRETQYF.

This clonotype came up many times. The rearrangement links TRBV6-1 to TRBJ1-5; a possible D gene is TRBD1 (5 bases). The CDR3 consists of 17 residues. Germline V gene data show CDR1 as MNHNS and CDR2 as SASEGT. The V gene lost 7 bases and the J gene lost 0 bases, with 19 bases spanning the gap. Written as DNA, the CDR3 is TGTGCCAGCACGCGAGGGGTCTCGCGTAATAGCAATCAGCCCCAGCATTTT. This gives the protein CASTRGVSRNSNQPQHF.

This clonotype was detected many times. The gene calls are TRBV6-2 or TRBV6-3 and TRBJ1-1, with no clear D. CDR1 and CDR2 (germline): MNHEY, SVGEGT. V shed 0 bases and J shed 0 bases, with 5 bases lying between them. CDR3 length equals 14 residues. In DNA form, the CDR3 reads TGTGCCAGCAGTTACTCCAAGGTGAACACTGAAGCTTTCTTT. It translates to CASSYSKVNTEAFF.

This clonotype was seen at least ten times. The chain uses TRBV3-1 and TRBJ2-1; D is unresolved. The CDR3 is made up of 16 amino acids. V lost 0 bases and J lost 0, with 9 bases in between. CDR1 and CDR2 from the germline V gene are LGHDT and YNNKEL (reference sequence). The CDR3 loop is CASSQDMISSYNEQFF. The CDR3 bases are TGTGCCAGCAGCCAAGATATGATTAGCTCCTACAATGAGCAGTTCTTC.

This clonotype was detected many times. CDR3 in amino acids: CASSQVSGGHQPQHF. DNA for the CDR3: TGCGCCAGCAGCCAAGTATCGGGAGGCCATCAGCCCCAGCATTTT. The chain recombines TRBV4-1 with TRBJ1-5; D gene ambiguous. The germline gives CDR1 MGHRA, CDR2 YSYEKL. V dropped 1 base and J dropped 5 bases, with 12 bases sitting between them. The CDR3 consists of 15 residues.

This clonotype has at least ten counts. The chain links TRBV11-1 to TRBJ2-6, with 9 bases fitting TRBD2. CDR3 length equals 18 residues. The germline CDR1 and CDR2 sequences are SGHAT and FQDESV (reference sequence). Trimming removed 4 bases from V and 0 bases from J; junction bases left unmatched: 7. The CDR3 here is CASSSTTSGNSGANVLTF. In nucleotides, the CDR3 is TGTGCCAGCAGCTCCACGACTAGCGGAAACTCTGGGGCCAACGTCCTGACTTTC.

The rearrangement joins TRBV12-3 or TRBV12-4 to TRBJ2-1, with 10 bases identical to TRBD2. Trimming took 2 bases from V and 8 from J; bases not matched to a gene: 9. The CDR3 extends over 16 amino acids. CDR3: CASSLYGASGGDEQFF. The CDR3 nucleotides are TGTGCCAGCAGTTTATATGGGGCTAGCGGGGGCGATGAGCAGTTCTTC.

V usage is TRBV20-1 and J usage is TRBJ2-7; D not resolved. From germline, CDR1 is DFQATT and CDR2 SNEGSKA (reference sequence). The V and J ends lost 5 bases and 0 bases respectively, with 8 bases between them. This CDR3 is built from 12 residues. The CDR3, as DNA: TGCAGTGCTGATCGTAGCTCCTACGAGCAGTACTTC. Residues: CSADRSSYEQYF.

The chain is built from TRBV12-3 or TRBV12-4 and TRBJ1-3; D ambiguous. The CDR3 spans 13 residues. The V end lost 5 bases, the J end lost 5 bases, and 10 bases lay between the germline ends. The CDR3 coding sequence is TGTGCCAGCAGTATCCGACGGAGAAACACCATATATTTT. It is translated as CASSIRRRNTIYF.

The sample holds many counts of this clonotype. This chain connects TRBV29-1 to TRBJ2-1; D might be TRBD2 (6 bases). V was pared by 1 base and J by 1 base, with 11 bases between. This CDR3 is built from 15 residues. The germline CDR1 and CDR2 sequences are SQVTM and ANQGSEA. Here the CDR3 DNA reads TGCAGCGTTGAAGGGCGGGGATGGTCCTACAATGAGCAGTTCTTC. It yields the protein CSVEGRGWSYNEQFF.

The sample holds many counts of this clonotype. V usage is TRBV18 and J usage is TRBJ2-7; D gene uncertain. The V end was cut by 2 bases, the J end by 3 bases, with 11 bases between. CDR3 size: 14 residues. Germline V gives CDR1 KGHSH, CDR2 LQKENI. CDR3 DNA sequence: TGTGCCAGCTCACCAGGGCCCGAGGACTACGAGCAGTACTTC. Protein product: CASSPGPEDYEQYF.

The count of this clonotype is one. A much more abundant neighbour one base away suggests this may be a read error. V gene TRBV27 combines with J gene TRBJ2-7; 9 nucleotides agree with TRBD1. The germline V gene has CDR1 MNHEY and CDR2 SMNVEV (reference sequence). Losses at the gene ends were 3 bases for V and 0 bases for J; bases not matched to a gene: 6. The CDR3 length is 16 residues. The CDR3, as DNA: TGTGCCAGCAGTTTGGGGACAGGGAGGGGCTCCTACGAGCAGTACTTC. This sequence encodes CASSLGTGRGSYEQYF.

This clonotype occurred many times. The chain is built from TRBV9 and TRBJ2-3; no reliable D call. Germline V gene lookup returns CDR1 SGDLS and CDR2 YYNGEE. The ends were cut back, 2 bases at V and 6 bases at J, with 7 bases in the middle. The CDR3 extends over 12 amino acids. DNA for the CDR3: TGTGCCAGCAGCGTTTCCCACGATACGCAGTATTTT. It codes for CASSVSHDTQYF.